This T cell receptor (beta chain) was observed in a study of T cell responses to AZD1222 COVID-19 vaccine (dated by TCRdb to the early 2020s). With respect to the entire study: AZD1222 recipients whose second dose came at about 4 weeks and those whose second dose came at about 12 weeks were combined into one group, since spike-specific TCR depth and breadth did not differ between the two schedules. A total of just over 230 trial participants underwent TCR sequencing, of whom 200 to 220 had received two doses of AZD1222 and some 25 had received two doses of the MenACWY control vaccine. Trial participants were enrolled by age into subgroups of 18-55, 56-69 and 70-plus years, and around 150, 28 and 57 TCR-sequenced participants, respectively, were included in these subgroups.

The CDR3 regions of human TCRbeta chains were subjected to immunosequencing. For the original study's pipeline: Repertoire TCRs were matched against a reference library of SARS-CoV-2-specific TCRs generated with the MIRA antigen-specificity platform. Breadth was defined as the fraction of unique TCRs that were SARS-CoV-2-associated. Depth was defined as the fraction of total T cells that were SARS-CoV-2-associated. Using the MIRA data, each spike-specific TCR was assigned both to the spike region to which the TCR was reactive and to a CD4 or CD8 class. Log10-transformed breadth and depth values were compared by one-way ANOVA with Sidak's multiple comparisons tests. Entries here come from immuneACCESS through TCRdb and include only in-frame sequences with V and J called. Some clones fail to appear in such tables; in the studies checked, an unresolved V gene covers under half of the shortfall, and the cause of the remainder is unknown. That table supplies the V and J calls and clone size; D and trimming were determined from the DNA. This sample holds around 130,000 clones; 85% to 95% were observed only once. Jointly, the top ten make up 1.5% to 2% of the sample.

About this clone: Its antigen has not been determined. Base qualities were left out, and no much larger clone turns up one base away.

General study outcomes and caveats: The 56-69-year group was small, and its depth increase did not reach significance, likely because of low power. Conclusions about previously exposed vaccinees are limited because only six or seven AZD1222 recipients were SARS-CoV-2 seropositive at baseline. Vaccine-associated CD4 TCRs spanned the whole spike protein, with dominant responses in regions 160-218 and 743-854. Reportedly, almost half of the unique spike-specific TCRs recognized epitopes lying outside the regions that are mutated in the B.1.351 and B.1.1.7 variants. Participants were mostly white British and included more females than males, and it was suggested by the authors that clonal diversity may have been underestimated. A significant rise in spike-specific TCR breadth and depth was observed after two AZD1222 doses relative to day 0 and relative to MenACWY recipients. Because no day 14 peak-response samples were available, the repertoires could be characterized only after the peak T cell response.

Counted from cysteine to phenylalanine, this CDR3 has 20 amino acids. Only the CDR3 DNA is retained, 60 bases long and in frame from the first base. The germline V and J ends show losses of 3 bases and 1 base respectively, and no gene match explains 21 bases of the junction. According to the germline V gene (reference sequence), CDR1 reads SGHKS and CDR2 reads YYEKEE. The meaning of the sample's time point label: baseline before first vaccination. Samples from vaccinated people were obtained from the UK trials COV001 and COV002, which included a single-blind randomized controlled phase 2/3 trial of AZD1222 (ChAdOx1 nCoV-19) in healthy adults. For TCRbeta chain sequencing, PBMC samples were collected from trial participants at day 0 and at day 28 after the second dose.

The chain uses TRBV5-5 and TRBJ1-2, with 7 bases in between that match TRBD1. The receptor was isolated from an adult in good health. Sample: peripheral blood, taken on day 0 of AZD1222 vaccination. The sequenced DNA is TGTGCCAGCAGCTCCGTACCCCTAGCTGGGGACAGAAGGGGTAACTATGGCTACACCTTC. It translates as CASSSVPLAGDRRGNYGYTF.